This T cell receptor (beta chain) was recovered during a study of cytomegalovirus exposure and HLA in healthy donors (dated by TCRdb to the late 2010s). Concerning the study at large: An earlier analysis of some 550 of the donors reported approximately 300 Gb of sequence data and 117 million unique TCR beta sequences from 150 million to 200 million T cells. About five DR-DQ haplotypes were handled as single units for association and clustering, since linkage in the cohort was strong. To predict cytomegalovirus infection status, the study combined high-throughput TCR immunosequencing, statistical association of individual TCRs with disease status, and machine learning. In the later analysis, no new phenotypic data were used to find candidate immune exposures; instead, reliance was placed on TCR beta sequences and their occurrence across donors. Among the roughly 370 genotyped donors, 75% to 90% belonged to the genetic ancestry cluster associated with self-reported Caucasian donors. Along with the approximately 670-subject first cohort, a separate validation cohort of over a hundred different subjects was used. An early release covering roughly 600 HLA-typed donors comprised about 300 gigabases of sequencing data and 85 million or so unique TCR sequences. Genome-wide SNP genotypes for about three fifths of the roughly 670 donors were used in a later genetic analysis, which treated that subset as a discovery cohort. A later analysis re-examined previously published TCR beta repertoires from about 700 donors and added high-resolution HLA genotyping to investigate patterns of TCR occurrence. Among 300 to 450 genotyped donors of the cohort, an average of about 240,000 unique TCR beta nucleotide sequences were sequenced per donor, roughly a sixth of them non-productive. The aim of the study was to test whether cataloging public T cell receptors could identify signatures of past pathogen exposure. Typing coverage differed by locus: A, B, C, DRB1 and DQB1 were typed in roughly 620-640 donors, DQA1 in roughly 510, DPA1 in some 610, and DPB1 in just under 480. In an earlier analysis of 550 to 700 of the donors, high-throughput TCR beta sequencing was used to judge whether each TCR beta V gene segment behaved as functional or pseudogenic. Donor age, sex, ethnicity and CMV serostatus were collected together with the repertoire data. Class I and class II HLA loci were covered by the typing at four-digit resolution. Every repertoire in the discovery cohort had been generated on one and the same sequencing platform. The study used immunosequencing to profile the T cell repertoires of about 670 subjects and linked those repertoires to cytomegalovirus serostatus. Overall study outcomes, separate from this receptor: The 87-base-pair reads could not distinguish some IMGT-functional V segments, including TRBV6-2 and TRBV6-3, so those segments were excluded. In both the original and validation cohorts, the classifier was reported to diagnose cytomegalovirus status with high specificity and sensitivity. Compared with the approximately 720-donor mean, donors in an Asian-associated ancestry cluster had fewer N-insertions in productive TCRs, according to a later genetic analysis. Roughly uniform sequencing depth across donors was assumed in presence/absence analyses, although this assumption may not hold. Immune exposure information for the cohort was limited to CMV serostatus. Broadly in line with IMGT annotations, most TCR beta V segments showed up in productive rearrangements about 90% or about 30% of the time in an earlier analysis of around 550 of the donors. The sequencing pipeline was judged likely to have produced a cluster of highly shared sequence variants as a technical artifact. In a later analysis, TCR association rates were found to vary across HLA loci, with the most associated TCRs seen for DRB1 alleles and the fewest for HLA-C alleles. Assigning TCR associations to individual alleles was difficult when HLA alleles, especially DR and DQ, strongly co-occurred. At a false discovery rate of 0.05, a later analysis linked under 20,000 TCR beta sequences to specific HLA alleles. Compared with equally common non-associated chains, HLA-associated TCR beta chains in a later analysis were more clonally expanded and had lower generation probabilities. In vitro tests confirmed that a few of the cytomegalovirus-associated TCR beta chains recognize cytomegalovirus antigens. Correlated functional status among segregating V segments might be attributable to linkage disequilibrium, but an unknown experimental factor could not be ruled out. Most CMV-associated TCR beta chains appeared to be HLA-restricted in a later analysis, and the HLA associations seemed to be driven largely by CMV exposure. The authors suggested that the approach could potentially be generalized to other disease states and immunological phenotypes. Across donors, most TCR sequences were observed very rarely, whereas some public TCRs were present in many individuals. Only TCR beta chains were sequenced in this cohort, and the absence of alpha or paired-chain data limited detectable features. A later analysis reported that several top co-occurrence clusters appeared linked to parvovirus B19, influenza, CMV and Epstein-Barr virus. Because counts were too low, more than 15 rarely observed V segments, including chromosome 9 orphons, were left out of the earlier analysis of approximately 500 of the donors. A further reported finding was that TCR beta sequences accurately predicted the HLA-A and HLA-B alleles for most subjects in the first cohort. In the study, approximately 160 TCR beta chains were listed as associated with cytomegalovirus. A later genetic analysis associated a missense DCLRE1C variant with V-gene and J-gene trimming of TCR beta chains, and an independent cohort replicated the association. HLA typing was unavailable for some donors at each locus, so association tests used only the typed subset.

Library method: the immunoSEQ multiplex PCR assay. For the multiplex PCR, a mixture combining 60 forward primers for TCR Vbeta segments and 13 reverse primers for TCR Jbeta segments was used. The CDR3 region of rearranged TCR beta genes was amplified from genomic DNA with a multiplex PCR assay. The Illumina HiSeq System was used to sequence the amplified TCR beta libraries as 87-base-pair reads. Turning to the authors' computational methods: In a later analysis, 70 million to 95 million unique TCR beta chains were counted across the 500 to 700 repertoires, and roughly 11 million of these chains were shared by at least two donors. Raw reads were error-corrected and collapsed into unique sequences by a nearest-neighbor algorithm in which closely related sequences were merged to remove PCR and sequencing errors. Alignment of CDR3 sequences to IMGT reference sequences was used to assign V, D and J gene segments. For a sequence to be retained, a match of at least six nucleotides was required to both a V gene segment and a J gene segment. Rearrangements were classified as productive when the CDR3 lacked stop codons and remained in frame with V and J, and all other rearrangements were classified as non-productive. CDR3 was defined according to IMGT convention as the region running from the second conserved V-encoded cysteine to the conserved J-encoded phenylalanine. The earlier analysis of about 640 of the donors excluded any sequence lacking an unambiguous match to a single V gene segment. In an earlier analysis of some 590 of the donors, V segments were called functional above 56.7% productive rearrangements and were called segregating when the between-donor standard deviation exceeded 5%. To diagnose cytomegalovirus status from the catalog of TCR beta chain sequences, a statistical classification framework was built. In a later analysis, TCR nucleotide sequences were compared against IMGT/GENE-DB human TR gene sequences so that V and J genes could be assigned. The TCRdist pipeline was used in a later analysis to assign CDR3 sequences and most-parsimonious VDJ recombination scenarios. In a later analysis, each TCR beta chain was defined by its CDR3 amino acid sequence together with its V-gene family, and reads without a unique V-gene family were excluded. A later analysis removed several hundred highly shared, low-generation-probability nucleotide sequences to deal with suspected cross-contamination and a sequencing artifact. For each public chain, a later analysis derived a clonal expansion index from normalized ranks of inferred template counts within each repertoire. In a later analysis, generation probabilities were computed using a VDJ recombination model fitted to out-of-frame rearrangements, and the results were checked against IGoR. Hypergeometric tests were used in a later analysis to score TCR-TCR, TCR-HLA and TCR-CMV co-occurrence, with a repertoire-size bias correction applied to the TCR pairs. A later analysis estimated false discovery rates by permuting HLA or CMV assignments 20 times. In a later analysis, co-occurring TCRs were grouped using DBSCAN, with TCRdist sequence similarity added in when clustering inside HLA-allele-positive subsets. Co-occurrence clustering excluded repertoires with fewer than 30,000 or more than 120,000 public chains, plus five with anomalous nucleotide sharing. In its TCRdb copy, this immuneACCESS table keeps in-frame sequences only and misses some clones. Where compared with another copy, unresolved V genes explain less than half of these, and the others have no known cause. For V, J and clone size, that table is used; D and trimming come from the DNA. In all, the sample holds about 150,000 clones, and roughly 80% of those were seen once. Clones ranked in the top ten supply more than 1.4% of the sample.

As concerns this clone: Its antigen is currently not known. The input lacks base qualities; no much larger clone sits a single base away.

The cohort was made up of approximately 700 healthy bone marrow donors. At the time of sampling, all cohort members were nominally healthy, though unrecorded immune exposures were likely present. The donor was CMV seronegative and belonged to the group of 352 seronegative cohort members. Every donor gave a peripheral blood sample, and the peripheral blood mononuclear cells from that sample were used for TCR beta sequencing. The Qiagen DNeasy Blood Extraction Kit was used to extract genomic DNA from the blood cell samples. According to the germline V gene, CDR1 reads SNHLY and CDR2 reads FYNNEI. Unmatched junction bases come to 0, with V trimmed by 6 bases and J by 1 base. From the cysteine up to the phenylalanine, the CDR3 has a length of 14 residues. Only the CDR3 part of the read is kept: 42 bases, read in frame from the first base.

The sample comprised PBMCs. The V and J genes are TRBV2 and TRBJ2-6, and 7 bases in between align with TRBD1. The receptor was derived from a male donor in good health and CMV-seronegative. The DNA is TGTGCCAGCAGGACAGGGTCTGGGGCCAACGTCCTGACTTTC. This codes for CASRTGSGANVLTF.